This TCR beta chain was documented in a study of cytomegalovirus exposure and HLA in healthy donors. Study results and limitations: Later analysis identified a missense DCLRE1C variant that was linked to TCR beta V- and J-gene trimming.

As to this clone: Antigen: not known.

PCR was performed using 60 Vbeta and 13 Jbeta primers. Clones were read by immunoSEQ multiplex PCR, and TCRdb kept only the in-frame ones, dropping some. The top ten clones hold around 2% of a sample with 150,000 to 200,000 clones, around 84% of them seen once. The CDR3 totals 18 residues. V lost 0 bases, J lost 7 bases, and 22 bases lay in between. CDR1 MGHRA and CDR2 YSYEKL come from the germline V gene. The sample was PBMCs. The gene calls are TRBV4-1 and TRBJ2-1, with a possible D match to TRBD2 (6 bases). The clonotype was recovered from a man younger than 30 in good health and CMV-seronegative. The CDR3 region is CASSQDRGVRGAGNEQFF. DNA of the CDR3: TGCGCCAGCAGCCAAGATAGGGGTGTAAGAGGGGCGGGAAATGAGCAGTTCTTC.